This T cell receptor (beta chain) originates from a study of Ad26.COV2.S vaccination and SARS-CoV-2 variants. Background on the study: Recipients of Ad26.COV2.S got it intramuscularly, once or twice 56 days apart.

Regarding treatment: some 19 received Ad26.COV2.S at low or high dose, single or two shots; 5 received placebo; per-sample allocation not given. Each sample was drawn 63 days after the first injection (of vaccine or placebo). As its vector, the vaccine had Ad26, which expressed Wuhan-strain SARS-CoV-2 spike. Deletions cut 0 bases from V and 0 bases from J, with 8 bases between. Per the germline V gene, CDR1 is PRHDT and CDR2 is FYEKMQ (reference sequence). The CDR3 is 15 amino acids. Comment on this clone: Its antigen is unknown.

TCRdb's copy holds only in-frame clones and misses some; the assay was immunoSEQ multiplex PCR. The table lists around 250,000 clones, over 75% of them singletons. Overall study results and limits: Among vaccine recipients, spike-specific TCR breadth exceeded that of placebo recipients.

The starting material was peripheral blood, obtained in a trial of Ad26.COV2.S vaccine versus placebo. The chain combines TRBV13 with TRBJ1-2, with a weak D call TRBD1 (5 bases). The receptor was derived from a person aged 18-65 years who received the Ad26.COV2.S COVID-19 vaccine or a placebo. CDR3 nucleotide sequence: TGTGCCAGCAGCTTAGGGACCAGGGCTAACTATGGCTACACCTTC. Protein sequence: CASSLGTRANYGYTF. The full variable domain, its missing parts supplied by reference TRBV13 and TRBJ1-2, is AAGVIQSPRHLIKEKRETATLKCYPIPRHDTVYWYQQGPGQDPQFLISFYEKMQSDKGSIPDRFSAQQFSDYHSELNMSSLELGDSALYFCASSLGTRANYGYTFGSGTRLTVV.